This passage covers 9 T cell receptor beta chains from one sample sequenced in a study of Graves' ophthalmopathy and Graves' hyperthyroidism. Scientists amplified the TCR beta CDR3 regions from RNA transcripts. First-round RT-PCR employed HTBI primers, with a second-round multiplex PCR after it. TCRdb itself ran the multiplex PCR reads through MiXCR, one entry per CDR3 protein. The data contain some 360,000 distinct CDR3 sequences, about 17% of them seen just once; the ten biggest clones take up approximately 2.4%. Sequencing was carried out using peripheral blood. The receptors stem from an adult woman with stable Graves' hyperthyroidism.

In this sample, this clonotype turned up many times. The CDR3 sequence is CASSGRTGKETQYF. CDR3 bases: TGTGCCAGCAGTGGAAGGACAGGGAAAGAGACCCAGTACTTC. The chain carries TRBV6-2 or TRBV6-3 and TRBJ2-5; 8 bases align to TRBD1. The V gene's germline CDR1 is MNHEY and CDR2 SVGEGT. The V segment lost 5 bases and the J segment 3 bases; nucleotides outside the gene matches: 5. The length of the CDR3 is 14 residues.

This clonotype was found a few times. V gene TRBV19 combines with J gene TRBJ2-7; 9 bases map to TRBD1. Germline V gene lookup returns CDR1 LNHDA and CDR2 SQIVND (reference sequence). Trimming removed 4 bases from V and 6 bases from J; junction bases left unmatched: 10. The CDR3 is 15 residues long. This chain's CDR3 is CASSRGTGRLSEQYF. The CDR3 DNA reads TGTGCCAGTAGTAGAGGGACAGGGCGGTTATCCGAGCAGTACTTC.

This clonotype was seen many times. The chain is built from TRBV12-5 and TRBJ2-2; D is unresolved. There are 13 residues in the CDR3. V was pared by 1 base and J by 1 base, with 1 base between. Germline CDR1 is LGHNT and CDR2 is FRNRAP. The chain's CDR3 is CASGLENTGELFF. DNA of the CDR3: TGTGCTAGTGGTTTGGAGAACACCGGGGAGCTGTTTTTT.

This clonotype was seen at least ten times. The chain carries TRBV28 and TRBJ2-7; a weak D match, TRBD1 (5 bases). The length of the CDR3 is 16 residues. Trimming stripped 6 bases from V and 5 bases from J, with 23 bases between. CDR1 is MDHEN and CDR2 is SYDVKM in the germline V gene. CDR3 coding DNA: TGTGCCAGCAGAACGACCCAGGGCTATATTCTGAACGAGCAGTACTTC. This codes for CASRTTQGYILNEQYF.

This clonotype showed up just a few times. The V call is TRBV11-2, the J call TRBJ2-5; TRBD1 matches 7 bases. From germline, CDR1 is SGHAT and CDR2 FQNNGV. V trimming: 1 base; J trimming: 4 bases; junction bases outside the gene matches: 9. The CDR3 is made up of 16 amino acids. The CDR3 reads CASSLVTGSRLETQYF. The CDR3 DNA sequence: TGTGCCAGCAGCTTAGTGACAGGGTCCCGATTAGAGACCCAGTACTTC.

This rearrangement joins TRBV7-8 to TRBJ1-1; tentatively, D is TRBD1 (6 bases). Germline loops: CDR1 SGHVS, CDR2 FQNEAQ. V lost 6 bases to trimming and J lost 1 base, with 15 bases between them. This CDR3 has 15 amino acids. The CDR3 loop is CASRMTRTANTEAFF. Here the CDR3 DNA reads TGTGCCAGCAGAATGACTAGGACAGCGAACACTGAAGCTTTCTTT. The full variable domain, completed using reference TRBV7-8 and TRBJ1-1, is GAGVSQSPRYKVAKRGQDVALRCDPISGHVSLFWYQQALGQGPEFLTYFQNEAQLDKSGLPSDRFFAERPEGSVSTLKIQRTQQEDSAVYLCASRMTRTANTEAFFGQGTRLTVV.

This clonotype was detected many times. The chain employs TRBV7-2 and TRBJ1-2; 11 bases fit TRBD1. The length of the CDR3 is 16 residues. V was clipped by 4 bases and J by 3 bases; unmatched bases: 7. CDR1 is SGHTA and CDR2 is FQGNSA in the germline V gene. Here the CDR3 reads CASSSPGQGAHYGYTF. CDR3 coding DNA: TGTGCCAGCAGCTCACCAGGACAGGGGGCGCACTATGGCTACACCTTC.

Comments on this clonotype: An end of the junction does not agree with germline; a read error may underlie this. This sequence joins TRBV6-1 and TRBJ1-2, with unresolved D. The CDR3 covers 13 residues. Germline CDR1 MNHNS, CDR2 SASEGT. The CDR3 sequence: CASTESVYYGYTF. Here the CDR3 DNA reads TGTGCCAGCACTGAAAGCGTTTACTATGGCTACACCTTC.

This clonotype was seen at least ten times. The genes are TRBV12-3 or TRBV12-4 and TRBJ2-7; possibly TRBD2 for D (6 bases). The CDR3 is 17 amino acids. V was trimmed by 1 base and J by 0 bases, leaving 16 bases between them. The CDR3 sequence: CASSLGSSGRYSYEQYF. The CDR3 DNA reads as TGTGCCAGCAGTTTAGGCTCGAGCGGGCGGTACTCCTACGAGCAGTACTTC.